One and the same sample provided the 14 T cell receptor beta chains below, sequenced in a study of identical twins listed by TCRdb under 2016. The method behind the library was 5' RACE. The instrument given in TCRdb is Illumina HiSeq 2000. Starting from the raw public reads, TCRdb applied fastp trimming at Q25, assembled clones with MiXCR and retained in-frame beta chains. One record per CDR3 amino acid sequence lists the most common genes and DNA. The sample table records some 730,000 distinct CDR3 sequences; about 20% of these occur just once. The ten most abundant clones make up over 10% of the sample. This sample also belongs to another study, concerning T cells expressing NK-cell markers.

Material: PBMCs. These receptors were collected from a woman between 18 and 29 years old in good health.

This clonotype was counted between two and nine times. The chain uses TRBV4-2 and TRBJ2-3, with TRBD2 identical over 9 bases. CDR1 LGHNA and CDR2 YNFKEQ come from the germline V gene. CDR3 size: 17 residues. The ends lost 0 bases at V and 0 bases at J; junction bases unmatched: 4. The CDR3 DNA sequence: TGTGCCAGCAGCCAAGATCCTAGCGGGACTAGCACAGATACGCAGTATTTT. It specifies CASSQDPSGTSTDTQYF.

This clonotype has more than one count but fewer than ten. This chain uses TRBV27 with TRBJ1-2, with D maybe TRBD1 (5 bases). The CDR3 is 13 amino acids. Germline CDR1 reads MNHEY; CDR2 reads SMNVEV (reference sequence). The CDR3 nucleotides are TGTGTCCGCCGCTCCAGGGTCTACTATGGCTACACCTTC. This sequence encodes CVRRSRVYYGYTF.

A few counts support this clonotype. The V and J genes are TRBV9 and TRBJ2-1; 8 nucleotides agree with TRBD1. Trimming took 3 bases from V and 8 from J; bases not matched to a gene: 10. The CDR3 consists of 15 residues. CDR1 and CDR2 (germline): SGDLS, YYNGEE. As DNA, the CDR3 is TGTGCCAGCAGCGCGGGACAGGTTCCCGGGGATGAGCAGTTCTTC. Protein sequence: CASSAGQVPGDEQFF. Full variable domain (rest looked up from reference TRBV9 and TRBJ2-1): DSGVTQTPKHLITATGQRVTLRCSPRSGDLSVYWYQQSLDQGLQFLIQYYNGEERAKGNILERFSAQQFPDLHSELNLSSLELGDSALYFCASSAGQVPGDEQFFGPGTRLTVL.

In its sample, this clonotype was seen many times. The chain combines TRBV9 with TRBJ2-1; D could derive from TRBD1 or TRBD2 (5 bases each). V was pared by 4 bases and J by 3 bases, with 14 bases between. CDR1 is SGDLS, CDR2 YYNGEE, per germline. CDR3 length: 15 residues. CDR3 nucleotide sequence: TGTGCCAGCAGCCCGCCGGGACCCCTCTACAATGAGCAGTTCTTC. Translating gives CASSPPGPLYNEQFF.

This chain uses TRBV29-1 with TRBJ2-1; 10 bases line up with TRBD1. CDR1 and CDR2 from the germline V gene are SQVTM and ANQGSEA. The CDR3 consists of 13 residues. V lost 4 bases, J lost 6 bases, and 3 bases stayed unmatched. This CDR3 is CSVAGQGGNEQFF. The CDR3 nucleotides read TGCAGCGTTGCCGGACAGGGGGGCAATGAGCAGTTCTTC.

This clonotype came up a few times. V gene TRBV29-1 combines with J gene TRBJ2-6, with D possibly matching TRBD2 (6 bases). Trimming took off 5 bases at V and 0 bases at J, with 14 bases between the two ends. From germline, CDR1 is SQVTM and CDR2 ANQGSEA. The CDR3 has 16 residues. CDR3 region: CSVFLEGDSGANVLTF. The CDR3 nucleotides read TGCAGCGTTTTCTTGGAGGGAGACTCTGGGGCCAACGTCCTGACTTTC.

The sample holds many counts of this clonotype. The V call is TRBV6-5, the J call TRBJ1-4; TRBD1 might be the D (6 bases). This CDR3 contains 16 residues. Germline values: CDR1 MNHEY, CDR2 SVGAGI. V lost 0 bases and J 7 bases, leaving 15 bases between the germline ends. DNA for the CDR3: TGTGCCAGCAGTTACTCGATAAGCACAGGGAGTGAAAAACTGTTTTTT. It codes for CASSYSISTGSEKLFF.

This clonotype was found a few times. The CDR3 bases are TGTGCCAGCAGGCAACTAGCGGGGTATACGCAGTATTTT. This sequence encodes CASRQLAGYTQYF. This chain joins TRBV12-3 or TRBV12-4 and TRBJ2-3; 10 nucleotides align to TRBD2. The CDR3 has 13 residues. V shed 6 bases, J shed 7 bases, and the junction held 4 bases outside the gene matches.

The chain employs TRBV27 and TRBJ2-7; D possibly uses TRBD1 or TRBD2 (5 bases each). V lost 3 bases and J lost 4, with 16 bases in between. Germline assignment: CDR1 MNHEY and CDR2 SMNVEV (reference sequence). The CDR3 is made up of 15 amino acids. The CDR3: CASSFGGPGPYEQYF. CDR3 nucleotide sequence: TGTGCCAGCAGTTTTGGGGGACCAGGACCTTACGAGCAGTACTTC.

This clonotype was detected only a few times. This chain connects TRBV5-6 to TRBJ2-3, with D possibly TRBD1 on 7 matching bases. The CDR3 is made up of 16 amino acids. Germline lookup yields CDR1 SGHDT and CDR2 YYEEEE. V lost 0 bases and J lost 1, with 12 bases in between. The CDR3 here is CASSLVGGTGTDTQYF. The CDR3 DNA reads TGTGCCAGCAGCTTGGTTGGCGGGACAGGCACAGATACGCAGTATTTT.

The V and J genes are TRBV5-1 and TRBJ2-3; D is undetermined. The germline gives CDR1 SGHRS, CDR2 YFSETQ. The CDR3 has 13 residues. Between the trimmed V and J ends, which lost 3 bases and 4 bases, there was a span of 9 bases. The CDR3 spells CASSSEVADTQYF. The CDR3, as DNA: TGCGCCAGCAGCTCCGAGGTCGCAGATACGCAGTATTTT. Looking up the rest from reference TRBV5-1 and TRBJ2-3 gives the full variable domain: KAGVTQTPRYLIKTRGQQVTLSCSPISGHRSVSWYQQTPGQGLQFLFEYFSETQRNKGNFPGRFSGRQFSNSRSEMNVSTLELGDSALYLCASSSEVADTQYFGPGTRLTVL.

This clonotype was counted between two and nine times. This chain joins TRBV29-1 and TRBJ2-1; TRBD2 matches 11 bases. The germline V gene has CDR1 SQVTM and CDR2 ANQGSEA. CDR3 length: 16 residues. V lost 7 bases and J lost 0; bases outside the gene matches: 8. The CDR3 DNA sequence: TGCAGCGCCCTTCCGGGACTAGCGGCCTCCTACAATGAGCAGTTCTTC. Its translation is CSALPGLAASYNEQFF.

The chain employs TRBV5-1 and TRBJ2-3, with 10 bases that match TRBD2. The CDR3 contains 18 residues. V gave up 1 base and J gave up 1 base; unmatched junction bases: 9. The V gene's germline CDR1 is SGHRS and CDR2 YFSETQ. The CDR3 DNA sequence: TGCGCCAGCAGCTTGTCGGGGACTAGCGCCTCTCGCACAGATACGCAGTATTTT. Residues: CASSLSGTSASRTDTQYF.

V usage is TRBV5-1 and J usage is TRBJ2-3; the D gene is possibly TRBD1 (6 bases). The CDR3 length is 15 residues. V was shortened by 2 bases and J by 0 bases, with 10 bases between the two germline ends. Germline V gives CDR1 SGHRS, CDR2 YFSETQ. CDR3 sequence reads: CASSFVGASTDTQYF. The CDR3 DNA reads as TGCGCCAGCAGCTTTGTGGGGGCCAGCACAGATACGCAGTATTTT.